These T cell receptor beta chains were read from a single sample in a study of blood T cell repertoires in COVID-19. Generated by immunoSEQ multiplex PCR, the TCRdb table keeps only in-frame clones and is missing some. Among over 150,000 clones, around 86% were seen once, and the ten largest hold about 9.7%. Sequences were obtained from peripheral blood. These receptor sequences come from a man aged 50-60 years with active or convalescent COVID-19. CDR3s include the opening cysteine and the closing phenylalanine or tryptophan. Each record gives: clone size, CDR3 length, J gene, V gene, D gene, CDR3 protein, CDR3 DNA. D genes are given only for firm matches. Where a row states a size, it is once, few, many or the class of an expanded clone; other rows omit it.

size: .; length: 17; J: TRBJ2-1; V: TRBV9; D: .; CDR3: CASSFEGRVLSYNEQFF; DNA: TGTGCCAGCAGCTTCGAAGGGCGGGTGCTCTCCTACAATGAGCAGTTCTTC
size: .; length: 14; J: TRBJ1-3; V: TRBV10-1; D: .; CDR3: CATADTSSGNTIYF; DNA: TGCGCCACCGCGGACACAAGCTCTGGAAACACCATATATTTT
size: .; length: 10; J: TRBJ2-7; V: TRBV25-1; D: .; CDR3: CASFLNEQYF; DNA: TGTGCCAGCTTTTTAAACGAGCAGTACTTC
size: .; length: 16; J: TRBJ2-2; V: TRBV30; D: .; CDR3: CAWSGQGGWVAGELFF; DNA: TGTGCCTGGAGTGGACAGGGAGGATGGGTTGCCGGGGAGCTGTTTTTT
size: many; length: 16; J: TRBJ2-1; V: TRBV6-5; D: TRBD2; CDR3: CASSYTLTGGYNEQFF; DNA: TGTGCCAGCAGTTACACCCTGACGGGGGGTTACAATGAGCAGTTCTTC
size: .; length: 15; J: TRBJ1-1; V: TRBV7-9; D: TRBD1; CDR3: CASSQRTGMNTEAFF; DNA: TGTGCCAGCAGTCAACGGACAGGGATGAACACTGAAGCTTTCTTT
size: .; length: 14; J: TRBJ2-7; V: TRBV28; D: .; CDR3: CASSARAIPYEQYF; DNA: TGTGCCAGCAGTGCCAGGGCCATTCCCTACGAGCAGTACTTC
size: .; length: 16; J: TRBJ1-1; V: TRBV5-1; D: TRBD1; CDR3: CASSLEQGAMNTEAFF; DNA: TGCGCCAGCAGCTTGGAACAGGGGGCGATGAACACTGAAGCTTTCTTT
size: once; length: 16; J: TRBJ2-5; V: TRBV4-3; D: TRBD1; CDR3: CASSQEIRGRGETQYF; DNA: TGCGCCAGCAGCCAAGAAATCAGGGGGCGAGGGGAGACCCAGTACTTC
size: once; length: 14; J: TRBJ1-2; V: TRBV5-1; D: .; CDR3: CASSVATANYGYTF; DNA: TGCGCCAGCAGCGTCGCAACAGCTAACTATGGCTACACCTTC
size: .; length: 14; J: TRBJ2-1; V: TRBV6-2/TRBV6-3; D: .; CDR3: CASSYSTIDNEQFF; DNA: TGTGCCAGCAGTTATTCAACCATAGACAATGAGCAGTTCTTC
size: .; length: 16; J: TRBJ1-4; V: TRBV4-1; D: TRBD1; CDR3: CASSQDRDSRNEKLFF; DNA: TGCGCCAGCAGCCAAGATCGGGACAGTAGGAATGAAAAACTGTTTTTT
size: once; length: 17; J: TRBJ2-1; V: TRBV28; D: TRBD2; CDR3: CAIHSGGATSTYNEQFF; DNA: TGTGCCATCCATAGCGGGGGGGCTACATCAACTTACAATGAGCAGTTCTTC
size: .; length: 14; J: TRBJ2-4; V: TRBV6-5; D: TRBD2; CDR3: CASSNAGGKNIQYF; DNA: TGTGCCAGCAGTAACGCGGGGGGAAAAAACATTCAGTACTTC
size: .; length: 16; J: TRBJ2-5; V: TRBV28; D: TRBD1; CDR3: CASINQGARNQETQYF; DNA: TGTGCCAGCATCAACCAGGGGGCGCGGAACCAAGAGACCCAGTACTTC
size: once; length: 16; J: TRBJ2-7; V: TRBV29-1; D: TRBD1; CDR3: CSVEDFGTGSSYEQYF; DNA: TGCAGCGTTGAAGATTTCGGGACAGGCTCTTCCTACGAGCAGTACTTC
size: once; length: 15; J: TRBJ2-3; V: TRBV5-1; D: TRBD2; CDR3: CASSLVASGGDTQYF; DNA: TGCGCCAGCAGCTTGGTGGCTAGCGGGGGAGATACGCAGTATTTT
size: .; length: 11; J: TRBJ1-2; V: TRBV6-5; D: .; CDR3: CASGPNYGYTF; DNA: TGTGCCAGCGGCCCTAACTATGGCTACACCTTC
size: .; length: 14; J: TRBJ2-3; V: TRBV10-3; D: TRBD2; CDR3: CAIKERESQDTQYF; DNA: TGTGCCATCAAAGAGCGGGAGTCTCAAGATACGCAGTATTTT
size: .; length: 14; J: TRBJ2-2; V: TRBV5-6; D: .; CDR3: CASSTGLPTGELFF; DNA: TGTGCCAGCAGCACAGGACTACCCACCGGGGAGCTGTTTTTT
size: .; length: 14; J: TRBJ1-4; V: TRBV9; D: .; CDR3: CASSVSTGNEKLFF; DNA: TGTGCCAGCAGCGTAAGCACGGGGAATGAAAAACTGTTTTTT
size: .; length: 13; J: TRBJ1-4; V: TRBV7-9; D: .; CDR3: CASSLGGREKLFF; DNA: TGTGCCAGCAGCCTAGGGGGGCGGGAAAAACTGTTTTTT
size: .; length: 14; J: TRBJ2-5; V: TRBV28; D: .; CDR3: CASSARQALETQYF; DNA: TGTGCCAGCAGCGCTCGACAGGCGCTGGAGACCCAGTACTTC
size: few; length: 11; J: TRBJ1-2; V: TRBV10-1; D: TRBD1; CDR3: CARTGGDGYTF; DNA: TGCGCCAGGACAGGGGGCGATGGCTACACCTTC
size: .; length: 15; J: TRBJ1-2; V: TRBV9; D: .; CDR3: CASSVAPRANYGYTF; DNA: TGTGCCAGCAGCGTAGCTCCCAGGGCAAACTATGGCTACACCTTC
size: .; length: 13; J: TRBJ1-6; V: TRBV11-3; D: .; CDR3: CASSQGSGSPLHF; DNA: TGTGCCAGCAGCCAGGGGAGCGGTTCACCCCTCCACTTT
size: .; length: 14; J: TRBJ1-3; V: TRBV5-4; D: TRBD1; CDR3: CASSTTGAGNTIYF; DNA: TGTGCCAGCAGCACCACAGGGGCTGGAAACACCATATATTTT
size: .; length: 14; J: TRBJ1-2; V: TRBV19; D: TRBD1; CDR3: CASTPTGDTYGYTF; DNA: TGTGCCAGTACCCCGACAGGGGATACTTATGGCTACACCTTC
size: .; length: 12; J: TRBJ2-1; V: TRBV11-2; D: .; CDR3: CASSTLWGPGFF; DNA: TGTGCCAGCAGCACCCTATGGGGGCCCGGGTTCTTC
size: .; length: 14; J: TRBJ2-3; V: TRBV27; D: .; CDR3: CASKGDIIRDTQYF; DNA: TGTGCCAGCAAGGGGGATATCATCAGGGATACGCAGTATTTT
size: .; length: 15; J: TRBJ1-4; V: TRBV30; D: TRBD1; CDR3: CAWSAGTGINEKLFF; DNA: TGTGCCTGGAGCGCCGGGACAGGGATAAATGAAAAACTGTTTTTT
size: .; length: 17; J: TRBJ1-1; V: TRBV2; D: .; CDR3: CASRESTKEDRNTEAFF; DNA: TGTGCCAGCAGGGAATCCACTAAGGAGGACAGGAACACTGAAGCTTTCTTT
size: .; length: 15; J: TRBJ1-4; V: TRBV13; D: TRBD1; CDR3: CASSMKQGADEKLFF; DNA: TGTGCCAGCAGCATGAAACAGGGGGCGGATGAAAAACTGTTTTTT
size: few; length: 14; J: TRBJ2-7; V: TRBV4-1; D: TRBD1; CDR3: CASSLTGGTYEQYF; DNA: TGCGCCAGCAGCCTTACAGGGGGAACCTACGAGCAGTACTTC
size: .; length: 16; J: TRBJ2-3; V: TRBV2; D: TRBD2; CDR3: CASSDLGASGTDTQYF; DNA: TGTGCCAGCAGTGATCTCGGGGCTAGCGGAACAGATACGCAGTATTTT
size: .; length: 15; J: TRBJ2-5; V: TRBV5-1; D: TRBD2; CDR3: CASSLWTSGEETQYF; DNA: TGCGCCAGCAGCTTGTGGACTAGCGGCGAAGAGACCCAGTACTTC
size: .; length: 14; J: TRBJ1-5; V: TRBV6-2/TRBV6-3; D: .; CDR3: CASSYEAGSMSQHF; DNA: TGTGCCAGCAGTTACGAGGCAGGGTCTATGTCCCAGCATTTT
size: .; length: 15; J: TRBJ2-7; V: TRBV27; D: TRBD1; CDR3: CASTPSAGTAYEQYF; DNA: TGTGCCAGCACCCCCTCAGCCGGGACAGCCTACGAGCAGTACTTC
size: .; length: 16; J: TRBJ2-3; V: TRBV4-1; D: TRBD2; CDR3: CASAQVLAGETDTQYF; DNA: TGCGCCAGCGCCCAGGTCCTAGCGGGAGAAACAGATACGCAGTATTTT
size: .; length: 16; J: TRBJ1-2; V: TRBV7-6; D: TRBD1; CDR3: CASSLATGALGYGYTF; DNA: TGTGCCAGCAGCTTAGCTACAGGGGCCTTAGGATATGGCTACACCTTC
size: .; length: 15; J: TRBJ2-5; V: TRBV5-1; D: TRBD2; CDR3: CASSSVAGGFETQYF; DNA: TGCGCCAGCAGCTCGGTAGCGGGAGGGTTTGAGACCCAGTACTTC
size: .; length: 15; J: TRBJ2-4; V: TRBV21-1; D: .; CDR3: CASSPSMGEVDIQYF; DNA: TGTGCCAGCAGCCCCTCAATGGGTGAGGTGGACATTCAGTACTTC
size: .; length: 14; J: TRBJ1-5; V: TRBV18; D: .; CDR3: CASSPGQFNQPQHF; DNA: TGTGCCAGCTCACCAGGACAGTTCAATCAGCCCCAGCATTTT
size: .; length: 15; J: TRBJ2-1; V: TRBV6-5; D: .; CDR3: CASSYSTWTSDEQFF; DNA: TGTGCCAGCAGTTACTCGACTTGGACAAGCGATGAGCAGTTCTTC
size: .; length: 15; J: TRBJ1-4; V: TRBV19; D: TRBD1; CDR3: CASTKPGQLNEKLFF; DNA: TGTGCCAGTACCAAACCGGGACAGCTTAATGAAAAACTGTTTTTT
size: .; length: 15; J: TRBJ2-7; V: TRBV28; D: .; CDR3: CASSPQGRRSYEQYF; DNA: TGTGCCAGCAGTCCCCAGGGGCGAAGGTCCTACGAGCAGTACTTC
size: .; length: 15; J: TRBJ2-2; V: TRBV5-6; D: .; CDR3: CASSLPGQGAGELFF; DNA: TGTGCCAGCAGCTTGCCGGGACAAGGGGCCGGGGAGCTGTTTTTT